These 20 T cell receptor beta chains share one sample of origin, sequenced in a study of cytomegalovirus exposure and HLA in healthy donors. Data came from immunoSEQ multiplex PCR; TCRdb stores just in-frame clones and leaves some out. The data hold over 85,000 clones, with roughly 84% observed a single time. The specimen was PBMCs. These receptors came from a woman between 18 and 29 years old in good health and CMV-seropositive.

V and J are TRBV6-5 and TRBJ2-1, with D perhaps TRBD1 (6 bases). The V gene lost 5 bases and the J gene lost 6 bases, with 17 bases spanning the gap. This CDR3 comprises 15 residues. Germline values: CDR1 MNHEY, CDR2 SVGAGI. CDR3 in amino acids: CASSPTGDDPNEQFF. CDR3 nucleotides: TGTGCCAGCAGTCCGACAGGAGACGACCCCAATGAGCAGTTCTTC.

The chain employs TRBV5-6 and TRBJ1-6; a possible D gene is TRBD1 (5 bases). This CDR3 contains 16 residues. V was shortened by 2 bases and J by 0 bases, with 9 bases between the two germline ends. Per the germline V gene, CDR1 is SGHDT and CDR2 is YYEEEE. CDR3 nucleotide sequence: TGTGCCAGCAGCTTCCCAAGGGGCTCCTATAATTCACCCCTCCACTTT. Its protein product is CASSFPRGSYNSPLHF. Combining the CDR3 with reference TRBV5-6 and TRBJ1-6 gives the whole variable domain DAGVTQSPTHLIKTRGQQVTLRCSPKSGHDTVSWYQQALGQGPQFIFQYYEEEERQRGNFPDRFSGHQFPNYSSELNVNALLLGDSALYLCASSFPRGSYNSPLHFGNGTRLTVT.

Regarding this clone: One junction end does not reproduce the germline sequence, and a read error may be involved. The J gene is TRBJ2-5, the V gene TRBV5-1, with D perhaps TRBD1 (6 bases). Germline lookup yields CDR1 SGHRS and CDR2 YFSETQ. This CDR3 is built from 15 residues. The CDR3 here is CASSFSDSIQDTQYF. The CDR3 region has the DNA TGCGCCAGCAGCTTCTCGGACAGTATTCAAGACACCCAGTACTTC.

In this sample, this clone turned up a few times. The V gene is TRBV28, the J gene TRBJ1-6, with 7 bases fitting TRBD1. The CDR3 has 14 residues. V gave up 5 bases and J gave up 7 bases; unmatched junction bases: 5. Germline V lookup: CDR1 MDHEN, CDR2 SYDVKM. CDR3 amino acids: CASSRDSGNSPLHF. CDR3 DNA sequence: TGTGCCAGCAGTCGGGACAGCGGGAATTCACCCCTCCACTTT.

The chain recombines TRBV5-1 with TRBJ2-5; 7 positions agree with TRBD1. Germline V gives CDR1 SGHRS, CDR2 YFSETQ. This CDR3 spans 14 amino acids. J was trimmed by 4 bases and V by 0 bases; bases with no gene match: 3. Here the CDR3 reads CASSLDRGVETQYF. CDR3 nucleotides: TGCGCCAGCAGCTTGGACAGGGGTGTAGAGACCCAGTACTTC.

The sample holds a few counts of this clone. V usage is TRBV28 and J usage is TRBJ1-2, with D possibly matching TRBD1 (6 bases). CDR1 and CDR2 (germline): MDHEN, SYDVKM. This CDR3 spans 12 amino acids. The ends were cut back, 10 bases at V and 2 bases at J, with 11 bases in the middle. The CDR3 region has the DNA TGTGCCACCCAGGGGACCAACTATGGCTACACCTTC. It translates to CATQGTNYGYTF.

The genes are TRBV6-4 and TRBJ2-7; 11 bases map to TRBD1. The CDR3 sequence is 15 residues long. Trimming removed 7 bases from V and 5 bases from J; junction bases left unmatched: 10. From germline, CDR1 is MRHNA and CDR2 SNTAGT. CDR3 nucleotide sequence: TGTGCCAGCACTTTAAGGACAGGGGGCTGTAACGAGCAGTACTTC. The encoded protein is CASTLRTGGCNEQYF.

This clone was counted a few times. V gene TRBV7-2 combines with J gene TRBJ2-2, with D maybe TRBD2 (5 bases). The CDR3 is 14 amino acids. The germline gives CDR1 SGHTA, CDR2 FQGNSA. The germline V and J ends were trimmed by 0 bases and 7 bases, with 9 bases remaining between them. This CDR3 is CASSLAAAGGELFF. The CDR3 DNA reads TGTGCCAGCAGCTTAGCGGCGGCGGGCGGGGAGCTGTTTTTT.

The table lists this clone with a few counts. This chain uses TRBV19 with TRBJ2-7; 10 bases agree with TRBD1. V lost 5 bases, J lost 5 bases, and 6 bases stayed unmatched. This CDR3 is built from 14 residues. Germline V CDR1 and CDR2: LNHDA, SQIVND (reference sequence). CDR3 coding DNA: TGTGCCAGTAGTGGGACAGGGGACCAAAACGAGCAGTACTTC. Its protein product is CASSGTGDQNEQYF.

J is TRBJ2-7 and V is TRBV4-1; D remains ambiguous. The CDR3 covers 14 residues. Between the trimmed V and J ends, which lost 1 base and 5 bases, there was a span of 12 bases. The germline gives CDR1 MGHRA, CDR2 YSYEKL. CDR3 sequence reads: CASSQVVGVDEQYF. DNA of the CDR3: TGCGCCAGCAGCCAAGTGGTCGGAGTGGACGAGCAGTACTTC.

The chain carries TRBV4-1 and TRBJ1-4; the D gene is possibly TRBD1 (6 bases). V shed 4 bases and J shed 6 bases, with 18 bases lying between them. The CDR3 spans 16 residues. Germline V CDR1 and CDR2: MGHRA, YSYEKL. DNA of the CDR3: TGCGCCAGCAGCCGCAGGAGCAGGGGTCGAGATGAAAAACTGTTTTTT. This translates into CASSRRSRGRDEKLFF.

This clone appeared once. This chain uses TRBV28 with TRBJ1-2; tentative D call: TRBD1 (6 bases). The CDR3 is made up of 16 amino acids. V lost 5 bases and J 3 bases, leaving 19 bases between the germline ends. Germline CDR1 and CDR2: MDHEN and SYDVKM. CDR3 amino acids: CASSPSAEGGDYGYTF. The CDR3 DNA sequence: TGTGCCAGCAGTCCATCGGCAGAGGGGGGGGACTATGGCTACACCTTC.

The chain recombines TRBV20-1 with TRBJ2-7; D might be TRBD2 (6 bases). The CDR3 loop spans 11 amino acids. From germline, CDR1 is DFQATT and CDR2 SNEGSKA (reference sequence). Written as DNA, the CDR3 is TGCGACCGGGGGATCGACTACGAGCAGTACTTC. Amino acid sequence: CDRGIDYEQYF.

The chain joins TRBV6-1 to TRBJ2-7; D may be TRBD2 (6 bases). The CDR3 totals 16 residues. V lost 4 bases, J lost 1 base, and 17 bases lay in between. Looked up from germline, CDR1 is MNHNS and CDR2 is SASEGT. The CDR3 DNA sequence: TGTGCCAGCAGTGCCGTGTTCGGGGGAAGGTCCTACGAGCAGTACTTC. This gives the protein CASSAVFGGRSYEQYF.

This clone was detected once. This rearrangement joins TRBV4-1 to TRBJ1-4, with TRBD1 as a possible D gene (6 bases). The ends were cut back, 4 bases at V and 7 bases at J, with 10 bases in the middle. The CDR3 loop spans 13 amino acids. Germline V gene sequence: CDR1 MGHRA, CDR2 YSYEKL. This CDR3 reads CASSLGTFEKLFF. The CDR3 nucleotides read TGCGCCAGCAGCCTAGGGACATTTGAAAAACTGTTTTTT.

CDR3 loop: CASSLQGDVNTEAFF. The CDR3 DNA reads as TGTGCCAGCAGCTTACAGGGGGATGTGAACACTGAAGCTTTCTTT. The chain links TRBV7-8 to TRBJ1-1; TRBD1 matches 7 bases. The length of the CDR3 is 15 residues. J lost 0 bases, V lost 2 bases, and 3 bases had no gene match. The germline CDR1 and CDR2 sequences are SGHVS and FQNEAQ.

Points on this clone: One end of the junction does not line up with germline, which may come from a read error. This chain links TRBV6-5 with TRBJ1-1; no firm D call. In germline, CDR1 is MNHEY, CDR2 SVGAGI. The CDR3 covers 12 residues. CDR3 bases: TGCGCGACTGGCGCGTTGAACACTGAAGCTTTCTTT. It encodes CATGALNTEAFF.

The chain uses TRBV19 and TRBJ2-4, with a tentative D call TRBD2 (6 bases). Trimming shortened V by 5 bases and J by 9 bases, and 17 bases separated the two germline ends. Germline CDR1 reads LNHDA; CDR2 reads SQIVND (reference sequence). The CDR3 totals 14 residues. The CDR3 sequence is CASSGGMGEVIQYF. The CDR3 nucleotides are TGTGCCAGTAGTGGGGGGATGGGAGAGGTCATTCAGTACTTC.

CDR3 sequence (DNA): TGTGCCAGCAGTATCCTGGGAGGCCTTCACTCTGGGGCCAACGTCCTGACTTTC. Translating gives CASSILGGLHSGANVLTF. V usage is TRBV7-9 and J usage is TRBJ2-6, with TRBD2 as a possible D gene (6 bases). Between the trimmed V and J ends, which lost 6 bases and 0 bases, there was a span of 18 bases. CDR1 is SEHNR, CDR2 FQNEAQ, per germline (reference sequence). This CDR3 is built from 18 residues.

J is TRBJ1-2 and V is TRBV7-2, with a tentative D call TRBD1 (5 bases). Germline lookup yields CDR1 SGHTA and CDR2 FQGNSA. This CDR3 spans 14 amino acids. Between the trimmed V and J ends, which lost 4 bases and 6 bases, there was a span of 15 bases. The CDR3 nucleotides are TGTGCCAGCAGCTCCCCGGGACTAATCCATGGCTACACCTTC. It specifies CASSSPGLIHGYTF.